Here is one TCR beta chain with its context. The CDR3 has 12 amino acids. Germline-derived CDR1 and CDR2 are SEHNR and FQNEAQ (reference sequence). The data belong to a study of CXCR3-negative and CXCR3-positive naive CD8 T cells. Study details: Total TRB output reached about 135 million reads, about 1.5 +/- 0.3 million per library.

The authors made the TRB cDNA libraries by 5' RACE using UMI labels. TCRdb derives one entry per CDR3 protein from the 5' RACE reads, leaving out DNA. The sample's table shows over 35,000 distinct CDR3 sequences. This rearrangement joins TRBV7-9 to TRBJ1-2. The sample comprised memory CD8+ T cells from blood. The TCR originated in a human donor in good health. Some clones in this sample may be carry-over from other donors' samples. The CDR3 sequence is CASSPVIRGYTF.